The 20 T cell receptor beta chains listed next were all sequenced from one sample in a study of a mutant IDH1 vaccine in newly diagnosed glioma. Profiling relied on immunoSEQ multiplex PCR, and the TCRdb table lists in-frame clones only, not all of them. The sample lists about 64,000 clones; 84% were seen once. Time point defined: week 11, during vaccination. The study gave 300 ug of mutant IDH1 20-mer peptide per vaccine dose, with topical imiquimod. Antigens for these TCRs are unknown. The sequenced sample was PBMCs, obtained from a glioma patient whose treatment included an IDH1 peptide vaccine. The receptors come from a woman in her forties or fifties with glioma.

The rearrangement joins TRBV19 to TRBJ1-4; TRBD1 aligns across 7 bases. Germline loops: CDR1 LNHDA, CDR2 SQIVND (reference sequence). V gave up 1 base and J gave up 8 bases; unmatched junction bases: 7. This CDR3 has 15 residues. The CDR3 coding sequence is TGTGCCAGTAGTATAGGAGACAGGGTGTACGAAAAACTGTTTTTT. Protein: CASSIGDRVYEKLFF.

The rearrangement links TRBV30 to TRBJ2-7; D uncertain. Germline-derived CDR1 and CDR2 are GTSNPN and SVGIG (reference sequence). The CDR3 has 16 residues. Trimming removed 1 base from V and 3 bases from J, with 19 bases in between. As DNA, the CDR3 is TGTGCCTGGAGTGGGGTCTGGGGATCTGAACGCTACGAGCAGTACTTC. It specifies CAWSGVWGSERYEQYF.

J is TRBJ2-2 and V is TRBV6-5, with a tentative D call TRBD1 (5 bases). Trimming took off 5 bases at V and 5 bases at J, with 15 bases between the two ends. The germline CDR1 and CDR2 sequences are MNHEY and SVGAGI. The CDR3 loop spans 15 amino acids. The CDR3 DNA follows: TGTGCCAGCAGTCCGCTCTTCAGGGAAACCGGGGAGCTGTTTTTT. Encoded protein: CASSPLFRETGELFF.

This sequence joins TRBV5-1 and TRBJ2-5; 11 nucleotides match TRBD2. Trimming at V came to 4 bases and at J to 7 bases, leaving 9 bases not matched to a gene. The CDR3 is 15 amino acids. Germline V CDR1 and CDR2: SGHRS, YFSETQ. The DNA of the CDR3 is TGCGCCAGCAGCGGGGGACTAGCGGCCCGGGGGACCCAGTACTTC. The encoded protein is CASSGGLAARGTQYF.

The J gene is TRBJ2-7, the V gene TRBV29-1; the D gene is possibly TRBD1 (5 bases). The CDR3 runs to 12 residues. The germline gives CDR1 SQVTM, CDR2 ANQGSEA. The V end was cut by 7 bases, the J end by 2 bases, with 12 bases between. The CDR3 here is CSGKTATYEQYF. CDR3 nucleotides: TGCAGCGGGAAGACAGCTACCTACGAGCAGTACTTC.

Only one count was recorded for this clone. CDR3 DNA: TGTGCCAGCAGCCAAGATGTTCAGGGACACCGATCCTACGAGCAGTACTTC. Amino acids: CASSQDVQGHRSYEQYF. The V call is TRBV4-2, the J call TRBJ2-7, with D perhaps TRBD1 (6 bases). Germline CDR1 LGHNA, CDR2 YNFKEQ. The CDR3 sequence is 17 residues long. Trimming left V 0 bases short and J 1 base short, with 16 bases between.

In this sample, this clone turned up a few times. The rearrangement links TRBV7-8 to TRBJ1-2; no firm D call. V lost 4 bases to trimming and J lost 10 bases, with 10 bases between them. CDR1 is SGHVS and CDR2 is FQNEAQ in the germline V gene. The CDR3 length is 11 residues. This CDR3 is CASSSRDAYTF. DNA of the CDR3: TGTGCCAGCAGCTCCCGGGATGCCTACACCTTC.

The chain is built from TRBV9 and TRBJ2-2; D is uncertain. With 6 bases removed from V and 3 bases from J, the gap between germline ends came to 12 bases. CDR3 length equals 14 residues. The germline V gene has CDR1 SGDLS and CDR2 YYNGEE. The CDR3 DNA reads as TGTGCCAGCACCCTTCAGCCCGACACCGGGGAGCTGTTTTTT. As protein: CASTLQPDTGELFF.

This clone was recorded only once. CDR3: CAIRGVEGSNYGYTF. DNA of the CDR3: TGTGCCATCAGGGGCGTGGAGGGTAGTAACTATGGCTACACCTTC. The V call is TRBV10-3, the J call TRBJ1-2; D not resolved. The CDR3 is made up of 15 amino acids. V lost 6 bases and J lost 1, with 15 bases in between. Per the germline V gene, CDR1 is ENHRY and CDR2 is SYGVKD.

This clone was seen once. This chain links TRBV18 with TRBJ1-2; 10 positions match TRBD1. The length of the CDR3 is 16 residues. Germline CDR1 and CDR2: KGHSH and LQKENI. V shed 3 bases, J shed 4 bases, and the junction held 8 bases outside the gene matches. The CDR3 nucleotides are TGTGCCAGCTCACCGACCGGGACAGGGGCAGGCTATGGCTACACCTTC. Its translation: CASSPTGTGAGYGYTF.

The genes are TRBV27 and TRBJ2-5; 7 positions agree with TRBD2. The CDR3 is made up of 13 amino acids. CDR1 MNHEY and CDR2 SMNVEV come from the germline V gene (reference sequence). With V trimmed by 3 bases and J by 7 bases, 5 bases remained unmatched. CDR3 DNA sequence: TGTGCCAGCAGTTTCGAAGGGAGGGGGACCCAGTACTTC. Translation: CASSFEGRGTQYF.

This clone was seen once. The gene calls are TRBV18 and TRBJ2-7; D is possibly TRBD2 (6 bases). V lost 3 bases and J 5 bases, leaving 20 bases between the germline ends. Looked up from germline, CDR1 is KGHSH and CDR2 is LQKENI. The CDR3 loop spans 16 amino acids. CDR3 nucleotides: TGTGCCAGCTCACCTTCATGGACTAACCTCGCCCACGAGCAGTACTTC. Protein: CASSPSWTNLAHEQYF. Complete variable domain (other parts from reference TRBV18 and TRBJ2-7): NAGVMQNPRHLVRRRGQEARLRCSPMKGHSHVYWYRQLPEEGLKFMVYLQKENIIDESGMPKERFSAEFPKEGPSILRIQQVVRGDSAAYFCASSPSWTNLAHEQYFGPGTRLTVT.

In its sample, this clone was seen once. The rearrangement joins TRBV2 to TRBJ1-1, with unresolved D. The CDR3 spans 14 residues. V lost 7 bases, J lost 1 base, and 13 bases lay in between. The germline gives CDR1 SNHLY, CDR2 FYNNEI. CDR3 amino acids: CASIRDLANTEAFF. Here the CDR3 DNA reads TGTGCCAGCATTCGCGATCTGGCGAACACTGAAGCTTTCTTT.

The rearrangement uses TRBV6-5 and TRBJ2-5; D is possibly TRBD1 (6 bases). V gave up 7 bases and J gave up 5 bases, with 17 bases separating them. Germline CDR1 is MNHEY and CDR2 is SVGAGI. CDR3 length: 14 amino acids. In DNA form, the CDR3 reads TGTGCCAGCAAGGGACCAGGGGCGATCGAGACCCAGTACTTC. It yields the protein CASKGPGAIETQYF.

This clone was recorded a few times. This rearrangement joins TRBV7-9 to TRBJ1-6, with D possibly TRBD1 on 6 matching bases. CDR1 and CDR2 (germline): SEHNR, FQNEAQ (reference sequence). The CDR3 extends over 14 amino acids. The V gene lost 5 bases and the J gene lost 5 bases, with 10 bases spanning the gap. The DNA for the CDR3 is TGTGCCAGCAGCCTCAGGACAGATAATTCACCCCTCCACTTT. As protein: CASSLRTDNSPLHF.

The chain couples TRBV19 to TRBJ1-3; D is undetermined. The CDR3 totals 13 residues. Trimming took off 5 bases at V and 0 bases at J, with 5 bases between the two ends. Looked up from germline, CDR1 is LNHDA and CDR2 is SQIVND (reference sequence). In DNA form, the CDR3 reads TGTGCCAGTAGTGATTACTCTGGAAACACCATATATTTT. It translates to CASSDYSGNTIYF.

The J gene is TRBJ1-2, the V gene TRBV11-3, with 7 nucleotides matching TRBD1. This CDR3 has 16 residues. Trimming removed 4 bases from V and 8 bases from J; junction bases left unmatched: 16. Germline V gene data show CDR1 as SGHNT and CDR2 as YENEEA. CDR3 nucleotide sequence: TGTGCCAGCAGCTCCCCCTCGGAACACAGGGGCCAGGGCTACACCTTC. It codes for CASSSPSEHRGQGYTF.

The chain links TRBV15 to TRBJ2-3; no clear D. Germline V gene sequence: CDR1 LNHNV, CDR2 YYDKDF (reference sequence). V gave up 5 bases and J gave up 4 bases, with 7 bases separating them. This CDR3 comprises 12 residues. CDR3 coding DNA: TGTGCCACCAGCCCCCAGGCAGATACGCAGTATTTT. It is translated as CATSPQADTQYF.

The genes are TRBV2 and TRBJ1-5, with 10 bases identical to TRBD1. The CDR3 consists of 13 residues. Trimming cost V 11 bases and J 7 bases; bases outside gene matches: 8. Germline CDR1 and CDR2: SNHLY and FYNNEI. The CDR3 nucleotides read TGTGCCGTACCTGGGACAGGGGCCCAGCCCCAGCATTTT. It specifies CAVPGTGAQPQHF. Filled out from reference TRBV2 and TRBJ1-5, the complete variable domain reads EPEVTQTPSHQVTQMGQEVILRCVPISNHLYFYWYRQILGQKVEFLVSFYNNEISEKSEIFDDQFSVERPDGSNFTLKIRSTKLEDSAMYFCAVPGTGAQPQHFGDGTRLSIL.

This clone came up a few times. The chain combines TRBV6-4 with TRBJ1-5; D is unclear. The germline V and J ends were trimmed by 4 bases and 6 bases, with 10 bases remaining between them. Germline CDR1 is MRHNA and CDR2 is SNTAGT. The CDR3 loop spans 13 amino acids. The CDR3 sequence: CASSVDPSQPQHF. CDR3 coding DNA: TGTGCCAGCAGTGTTGATCCGTCTCAGCCCCAGCATTTT.